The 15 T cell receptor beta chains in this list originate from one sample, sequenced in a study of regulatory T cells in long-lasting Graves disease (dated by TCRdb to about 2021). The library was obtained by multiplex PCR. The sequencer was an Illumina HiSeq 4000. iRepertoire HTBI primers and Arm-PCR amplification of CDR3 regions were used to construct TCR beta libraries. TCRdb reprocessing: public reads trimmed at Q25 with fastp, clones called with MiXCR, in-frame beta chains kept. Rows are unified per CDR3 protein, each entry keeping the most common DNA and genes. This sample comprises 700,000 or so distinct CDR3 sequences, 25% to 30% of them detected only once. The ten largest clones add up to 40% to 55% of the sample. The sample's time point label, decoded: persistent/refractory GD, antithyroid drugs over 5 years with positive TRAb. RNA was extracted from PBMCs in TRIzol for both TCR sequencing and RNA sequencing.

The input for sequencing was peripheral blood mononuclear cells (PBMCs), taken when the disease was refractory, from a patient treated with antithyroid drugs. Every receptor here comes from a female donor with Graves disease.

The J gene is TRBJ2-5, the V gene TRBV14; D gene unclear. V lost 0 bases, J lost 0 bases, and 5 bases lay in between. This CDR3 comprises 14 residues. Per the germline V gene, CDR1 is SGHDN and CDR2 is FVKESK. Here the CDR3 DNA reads TGTGCCAGCAGCCAAGAGGTCTACCAAGAGACCCAGTACTTC. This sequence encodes CASSQEVYQETQYF.

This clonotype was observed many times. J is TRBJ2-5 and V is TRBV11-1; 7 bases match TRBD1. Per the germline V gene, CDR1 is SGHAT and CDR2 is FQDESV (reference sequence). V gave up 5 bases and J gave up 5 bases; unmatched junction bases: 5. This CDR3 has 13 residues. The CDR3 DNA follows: TGTGCCAGCAGCCCCAGGGGGTACGAGACCCAGTACTTC. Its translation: CASSPRGYETQYF. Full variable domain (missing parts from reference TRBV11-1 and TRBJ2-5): EAEVAQSPRYKITEKSQAVAFWCDPISGHATLYWYRQILGQGPELLVQFQDESVVDDSQLPKDRFSAERLKGVDSTLKIQPAELGDSAMYLCASSPRGYETQYFGPGTRLLVL.

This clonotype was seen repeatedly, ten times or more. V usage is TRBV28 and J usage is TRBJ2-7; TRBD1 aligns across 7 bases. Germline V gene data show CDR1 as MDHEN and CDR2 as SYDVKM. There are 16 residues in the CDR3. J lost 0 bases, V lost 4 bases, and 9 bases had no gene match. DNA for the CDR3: TGTGCCAGCAGTTCATGTGCCGGGACAGACTCCTACGAGCAGTACTTC. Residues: CASSSCAGTDSYEQYF. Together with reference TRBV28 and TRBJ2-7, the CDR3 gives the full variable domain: DVKVTQSSRYLVKRTGEKVFLECVQDMDHENMFWYRQDPGLGLRLIYFSYDVKMKEKGDIPEGYSVSREKKERFSLILESASTNQTSMYLCASSSCAGTDSYEQYFGPGTRLTVT.

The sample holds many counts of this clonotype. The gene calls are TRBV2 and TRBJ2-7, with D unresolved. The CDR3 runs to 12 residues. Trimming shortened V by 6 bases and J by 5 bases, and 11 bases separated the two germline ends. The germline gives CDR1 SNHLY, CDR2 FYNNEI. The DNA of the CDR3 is TGTGCCAGCAGACCCGGGTACCACGAGCAGTACTTC. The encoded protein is CASRPGYHEQYF.

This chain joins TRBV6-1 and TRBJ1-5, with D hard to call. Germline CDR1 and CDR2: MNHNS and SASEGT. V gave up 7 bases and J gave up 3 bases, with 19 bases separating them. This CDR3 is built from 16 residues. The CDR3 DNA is TGTGCCAGCAATTTACCCGACGGAATCTCCAATCAGCCCCAGCATTTT. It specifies CASNLPDGISNQPQHF.

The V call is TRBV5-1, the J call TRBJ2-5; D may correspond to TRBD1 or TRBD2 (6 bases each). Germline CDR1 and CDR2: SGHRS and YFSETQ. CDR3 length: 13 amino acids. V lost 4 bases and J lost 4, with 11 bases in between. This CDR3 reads CASSIGGRETQYF. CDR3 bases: TGCGCCAGCAGCATAGGGGGGCGAGAGACCCAGTACTTC.

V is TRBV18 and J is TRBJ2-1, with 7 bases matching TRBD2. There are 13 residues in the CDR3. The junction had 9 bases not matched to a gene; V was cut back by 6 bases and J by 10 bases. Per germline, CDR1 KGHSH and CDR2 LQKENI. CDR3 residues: CASSAPGGREQFF. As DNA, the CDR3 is TGTGCCAGCTCCGCGCCGGGGGGAAGGGAGCAGTTCTTC.

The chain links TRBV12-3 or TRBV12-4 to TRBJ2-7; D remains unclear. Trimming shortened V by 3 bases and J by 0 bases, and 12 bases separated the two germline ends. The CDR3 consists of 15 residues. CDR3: CASSFPQTTSYEQYF. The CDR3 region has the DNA TGTGCCAGCAGTTTTCCCCAAACAACCTCCTACGAGCAGTACTTC.

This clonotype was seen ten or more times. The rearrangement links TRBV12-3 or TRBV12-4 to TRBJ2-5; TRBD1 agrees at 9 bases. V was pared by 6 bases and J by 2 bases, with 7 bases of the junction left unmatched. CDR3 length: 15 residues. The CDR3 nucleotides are TGTGCCAGCAGCCCGGGACAGGGCAGGCAAGAGACCCAGTACTTC. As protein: CASSPGQGRQETQYF.

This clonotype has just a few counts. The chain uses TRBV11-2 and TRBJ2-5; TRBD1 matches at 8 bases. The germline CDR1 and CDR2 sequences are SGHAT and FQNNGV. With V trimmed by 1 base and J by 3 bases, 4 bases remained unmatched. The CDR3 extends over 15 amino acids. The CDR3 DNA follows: TGTGCCAGCAGCTTAGCTTGGACAGGGAAAGAGACCCAGTACTTC. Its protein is CASSLAWTGKETQYF.

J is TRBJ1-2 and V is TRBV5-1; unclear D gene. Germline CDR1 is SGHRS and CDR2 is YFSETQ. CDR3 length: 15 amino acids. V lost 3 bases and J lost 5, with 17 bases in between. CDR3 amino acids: CASSSGEGLPYGYTF. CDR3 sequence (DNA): TGCGCCAGCAGCTCTGGTGAGGGCCTGCCGTATGGCTACACCTTC.

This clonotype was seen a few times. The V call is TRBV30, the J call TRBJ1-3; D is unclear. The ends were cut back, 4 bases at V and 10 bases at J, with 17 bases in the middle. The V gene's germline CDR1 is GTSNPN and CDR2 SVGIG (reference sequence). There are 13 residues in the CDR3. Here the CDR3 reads CAWTGPDRTTIYF. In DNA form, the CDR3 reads TGTGCCTGGACCGGTCCGGATCGGACGACCATATATTTT.

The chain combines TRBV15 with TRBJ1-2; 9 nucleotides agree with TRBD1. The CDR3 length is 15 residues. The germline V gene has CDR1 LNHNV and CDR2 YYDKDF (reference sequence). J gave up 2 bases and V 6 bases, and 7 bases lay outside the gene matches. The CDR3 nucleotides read TGTGCCACCAGAGAAACAGGGGGCGAAAACTATGGCTACACCTTC. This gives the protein CATRETGGENYGYTF.

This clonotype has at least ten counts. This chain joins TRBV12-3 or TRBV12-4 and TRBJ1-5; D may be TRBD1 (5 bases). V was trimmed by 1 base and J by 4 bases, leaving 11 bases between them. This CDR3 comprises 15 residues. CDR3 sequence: CASSLGDSLNQPQHF. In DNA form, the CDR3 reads TGTGCCAGCAGTTTAGGCGACAGTTTAAATCAGCCCCAGCATTTT.

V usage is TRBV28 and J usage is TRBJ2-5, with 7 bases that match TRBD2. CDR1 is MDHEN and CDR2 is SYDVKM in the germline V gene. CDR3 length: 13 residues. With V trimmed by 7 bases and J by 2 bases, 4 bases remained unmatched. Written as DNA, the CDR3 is TGTGCCAGCAATCGGGGAGGGCAAGAGACCCAGTACTTC. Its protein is CASNRGGQETQYF.